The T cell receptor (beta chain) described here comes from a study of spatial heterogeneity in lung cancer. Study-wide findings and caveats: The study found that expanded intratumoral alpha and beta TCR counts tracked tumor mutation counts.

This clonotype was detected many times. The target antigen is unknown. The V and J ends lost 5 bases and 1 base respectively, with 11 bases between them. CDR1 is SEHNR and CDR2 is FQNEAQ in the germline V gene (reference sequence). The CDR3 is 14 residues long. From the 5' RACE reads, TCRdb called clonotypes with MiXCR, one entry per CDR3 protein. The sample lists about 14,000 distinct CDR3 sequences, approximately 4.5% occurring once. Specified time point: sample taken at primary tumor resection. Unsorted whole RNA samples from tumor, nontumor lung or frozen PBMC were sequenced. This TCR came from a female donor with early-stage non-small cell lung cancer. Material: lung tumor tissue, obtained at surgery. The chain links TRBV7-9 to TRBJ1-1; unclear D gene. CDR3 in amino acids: CASSRNTGNTEAFF. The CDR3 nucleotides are TGTGCCAGCAGCCGAAACACGGGGAACACTGAAGCTTTCTTT.